The present TCR beta chain was sequenced within a study of identical twins. Only healthy Caucasians were included as donors. The CDR3 spans 15 residues. V was cut by 3 bases and J by 0 bases, with 10 bases left in between. Germline V lookup: CDR1 KGHDR, CDR2 SFDVKD. This clonotype was seen only a few times. Its antigen is undetermined. A universal primer site was added by template switching, and unique molecular identifiers were carried by the cDNA. TCRdb fed the 5' RACE reads into MiXCR, producing one record per CDR3 protein. The sample has some 660,000 distinct CDR3 sequences; 8.5% to 9% are singletons. The study, taken as a whole, reports: Out-of-frame TCR alpha sharing in monozygotic twins exceeded recombination model predictions. Findings depended on cross-sectional statistics rather than tracking the same donors.

These data were likewise used in another study, on yellow fever vaccine responses in identical twins.

The chain has TRBV24-1 and TRBJ2-5, with a weak D call TRBD1 (5 bases). The receptor comes from a woman under 30 in good health. Sequenced material: PBMCs. CDR3 residues: CATSDPTGHQETQYF. CDR3 nucleotides: TGTGCCACCAGTGATCCTACAGGTCACCAAGAGACCCAGTACTTC.